This TCR beta chain was sequenced for a study of cytomegalovirus exposure and HLA in healthy donors (dated by TCRdb to about 2017). The study in broad terms: A later analysis indicated that the roughly 120 validation repertoires were generated on the platform also employed for the 650 to 850 repertoires of the first cohort. A separate validation cohort of 100 to 150 different subjects was used in addition to the roughly 670-subject first cohort. To predict cytomegalovirus infection status, the study combined high-throughput TCR immunosequencing, statistical association of individual TCRs with disease status, and machine learning. The study aimed to test whether cataloging public T cell receptors could reveal signatures of past pathogen exposure.

Library method: the immunoSEQ multiplex PCR assay. The study's processing was this. A statistical classification framework was built for diagnosing cytomegalovirus status from the catalog of TCR beta chain sequences. TCRdb retrieved this table from immuneACCESS and kept in-frame rearrangements only. Not all clones are present; in checked studies, unresolved V genes account for under half, and no reason is known for the remainder. The V and J calls and the clone size are those of that table, but D and trimming were determined from the DNA. This sample holds approximately 180,000 clones; about 82% were observed only once. About 1.6% of the sample is taken by the ten largest. The donors belonged to the validation cohort of 90 to 150 subjects, which was separate from the approximately 700-subject first cohort. For CDR1 and CDR2, the germline V gene (reference sequence) lists SEHNR and FQNEAQ. The CDR3 runs 15 amino acids, cysteine and phenylalanine included. Just CDR3 DNA is preserved here, 45 bases in frame from base 1. The V end loses 2 bases and the J end loses 5 bases, and a stretch of 13 bases separates them.

What the work shows at the level of the full study, not this receptor alone: A few of the identified cytomegalovirus-associated TCR beta chains were confirmed in vitro to be specific for cytomegalovirus antigens. The classifier was reported to diagnose cytomegalovirus status with high specificity and sensitivity in both the original cohort and the validation cohort. A total of fewer than 200 TCR beta chains were listed by the study as associated with cytomegalovirus. While some public TCRs were present in many individuals, most TCR sequences turned up only very rarely across donors. A later analysis lacked HLA typing for the validation cohort, so it scored co-occurrence in that cohort across all 110 or so repertoires. Subsequent analysis determined that TCRs grouped into clusters in the first cohort also showed a tendency toward co-occurrence across the 120 validation repertoires, and 85% to 95% of cluster scores exceeded 0. The authors suggested that the approach could potentially be extended to other disease states and immunological phenotypes.

Notes on this clone: The antigen this receptor binds is unknown. Qualities for individual bases were not recorded, and no much larger clone is one base off.

This sequence originates from a woman aged 18-30 years in good health and CMV-seronegative. Sequencing was performed on PBMCs. In this chain, TRBV7-9 is recombined with TRBJ2-1; TRBD2 could be the D gene, as 6 bases match. The CDR3 region has the sequence CASSLTRAGNNEQFF. The DNA is as follows: TGTGCCAGCAGCTTAACCCGGGCGGGGAACAATGAGCAGTTCTTC.